A selection of T cell receptor beta chains follows, all from one sample in a study of shared clonotypes between healthy human individuals. Sequenced by immunoSEQ multiplex PCR; TCRdb stores in-frame clones only, minus some. The repertoire consists of approximately 980,000 clones, with 60% to 85% occurring once and the leading ten covering nearly 1.5%. The sample consisted of memory CD4+ T cells sorted from blood. These receptors originate from a man younger than 35 in good health. The CDR3 runs from the conserved cysteine through the conserved F or W. D genes are given only for firm matches. Not every row has a clone size; where given, it reads once, few, many or a size class.

j_gene,v_gene,d_gene,abundance,CDR3nt,CDR3aa
TRBJ2-1,TRBV7-2,NA,NA,TGTGCCAGCAGCTTAGGACAGATGGAGCAGTTCTTC,CASSLGQMEQFF
TRBJ2-6,TRBV27,NA,NA,TGTGCCAGCAGTTTACGATTGGGGTCTGGGGCCAACGTCCTGACTTTC,CASSLRLGSGANVLTF
TRBJ2-5,TRBV5-1,NA,NA,TGCGCCAGCAGCTTGGGGGGACAAGAGACCCAGTACTTC,CASSLGGQETQYF
TRBJ1-6,TRBV5-6,TRBD1,NA,TGTGCCAGCAGCCGACAGGGGGGGAATTCACCCCTCCACTTT,CASSRQGGNSPLHF
TRBJ1-4,TRBV6-1,NA,few,TGTGCCAGCAGAAGACAGAGGGAATCTGTCCAACTGTTTTTT,CASRRQRESVQLFF
TRBJ1-6,TRBV28,NA,NA,TGTGCCAGCGCTTCAGGGATTAGCTCACCCCTCCACTTT,CASASGISSPLHF
TRBJ2-5,TRBV7-8,NA,NA,TGTGCCAGCAGCCGGACTGGGGGTTTAAAACAAGAGACCCAGTACTTC,CASSRTGGLKQETQYF
TRBJ2-1,TRBV5-4,TRBD1,NA,TGTGCCAGCAGCCGCGGACAGGAATCCTACAATGAGCAGTTCTTC,CASSRGQESYNEQFF
TRBJ2-1,TRBV18,NA,NA,TGTGCCAGCTCACCGGAGGGGCCGCGGAATGAGCAGTTCTTC,CASSPEGPRNEQFF
TRBJ2-2,TRBV18,TRBD1,NA,TGTGCCAGCTCACCACAATTGATGGGACAGGGGAACACCGGGGAGCTGTTTTTT,CASSPQLMGQGNTGELFF
TRBJ2-1,TRBV10-2,NA,many,TGCGCCAGCAGAACAGGCCTCGCCGGCAATGAGCAGTTCTTC,CASRTGLAGNEQFF
TRBJ2-7,TRBV27,TRBD1,NA,TGTGCCAGCAGTTTAGCTCCGGGACAGGCAAAGCAGTACTTC,CASSLAPGQAKQYF
TRBJ2-2,TRBV10-3,NA,NA,TGTGCCACCAGGGACATATCTAACACCGGGGAGCTGTTTTTT,CATRDISNTGELFF
TRBJ1-1,TRBV6-1,NA,NA,TGTGCCAGCAGCCCGACAGGTTACACTGAAGCTTTCTTT,CASSPTGYTEAFF
TRBJ1-3,TRBV28,NA,NA,TGTGCCAGCAGTGGGGCTCTCGGAAACACCATATATTTT,CASSGALGNTIYF
TRBJ2-4,TRBV5-1,NA,NA,TGCGCCAGCAGCTTGGATGGACTAGCCAAAAACATTCAGTACTTC,CASSLDGLAKNIQYF
TRBJ1-2,TRBV6-5,TRBD1,once,TGTGCCAGCAGTTACACAGGGGGCTGGGGCTACACCTTC,CASSYTGGWGYTF
TRBJ2-7,TRBV7-2,TRBD2,NA,TGTGCCAGCAGTTCGAGAGGGACTAGCGGGTACTACGAGCAGTACTTC,CASSSRGTSGYYEQYF
TRBJ1-2,TRBV6-6,TRBD1,NA,TGTGCCAGCAGGCCTACAGGGGAATCGAGCGGCTACACCTTC,CASRPTGESSGYTF
TRBJ2-1,TRBV19,NA,NA,TGTGCCAGTAGTTCATGGACCGCGGGAAGCAATGAGCAGTTCTTC,CASSSWTAGSNEQFF
TRBJ2-1,TRBV18,NA,NA,TGTGCCAGCTCACCACCGAGACCCAAGGGGAATGAGCAGTTCTTC,CASSPPRPKGNEQFF